Below are 5 T cell receptor beta chains sequenced from a single sample in a study of blood T cell repertoires in COVID-19. Generated by immunoSEQ multiplex PCR, the TCRdb table keeps only in-frame clones and is missing some. The data show around 140,000 clones, around 90% seen once. The sequenced sample was peripheral blood. These receptors came from a man between 65 and 80 years old with acute or convalescent COVID-19.

In DNA form, the CDR3 reads TGTGCCAGCAGCCTTTCCGACAGGGATTACTATGGCTACACCTTC. As protein: CASSLSDRDYYGYTF. The chain couples TRBV6-5 to TRBJ1-2; 7 nucleotides line up with TRBD1. Germline values: CDR1 MNHEY, CDR2 SVGAGI. Trimming at V came to 6 bases and at J to 3 bases, leaving 10 bases not matched to a gene. The CDR3 totals 15 residues.

The chain recombines TRBV19 with TRBJ1-5, with 8 bases that match TRBD1. The V gene's germline CDR1 is LNHDA and CDR2 SQIVND (reference sequence). CDR3 length: 17 residues. V trimming: 4 bases; J trimming: 0 bases; junction bases outside the gene matches: 8. CDR3 DNA: TGTGCCAGTAGTACATGGGACAGGAGCTATAGCAATCAGCCCCAGCATTTT. Translating it yields CASSTWDRSYSNQPQHF.

The rearrangement joins TRBV3-1 (or the pseudogene TRBV3-2) to TRBJ1-1; possible D gene TRBD1, 6 bases. Per germline, CDR1 LGHDT and CDR2 YNNKEL (reference sequence). V shed 0 bases and J shed 2 bases, with 13 bases lying between them. The CDR3 spans 16 residues. CDR3 coding DNA: TGTGCCAGCAGCCAAGATCGGCGGACAGTAAACACTGAAGCTTTCTTT. Translated, it gives CASSQDRRTVNTEAFF.

The chain joins TRBV19 to TRBJ2-7; D is possibly TRBD1 (5 bases). This CDR3 region has 15 residues. Germline V lookup: CDR1 LNHDA, CDR2 SQIVND (reference sequence). Trimming pared 5 bases from V and 5 bases from J, leaving 19 bases between. The CDR3 spells CASSDQGVGFDEQYF. CDR3 in DNA: TGTGCCAGTAGTGACCAGGGTGTGGGGTTCGACGAGCAGTACTTC.

With regard to this clone: Other DNA sequences in this sample translate to the same CDR3. J is TRBJ1-1 and V is TRBV5-1, with TRBD1 identical over 7 bases. V lost 5 bases, J lost 3 bases, and 4 bases stayed unmatched. The germline V gene encodes CDR1 SGHRS and CDR2 YFSETQ. The CDR3 consists of 13 residues. CDR3 bases: TGCGCCAGCAGTCTAACAGGGGACACTGAAGCTTTCTTT. Translating gives CASSLTGDTEAFF. The variable domain in full, with the rest retrieved from reference TRBV5-1 and TRBJ1-1, is KAGVTQTPRYLIKTRGQQVTLSCSPISGHRSVSWYQQTPGQGLQFLFEYFSETQRNKGNFPGRFSGRQFSNSRSEMNVSTLELGDSALYLCASSLTGDTEAFFGQGTRLTVV.